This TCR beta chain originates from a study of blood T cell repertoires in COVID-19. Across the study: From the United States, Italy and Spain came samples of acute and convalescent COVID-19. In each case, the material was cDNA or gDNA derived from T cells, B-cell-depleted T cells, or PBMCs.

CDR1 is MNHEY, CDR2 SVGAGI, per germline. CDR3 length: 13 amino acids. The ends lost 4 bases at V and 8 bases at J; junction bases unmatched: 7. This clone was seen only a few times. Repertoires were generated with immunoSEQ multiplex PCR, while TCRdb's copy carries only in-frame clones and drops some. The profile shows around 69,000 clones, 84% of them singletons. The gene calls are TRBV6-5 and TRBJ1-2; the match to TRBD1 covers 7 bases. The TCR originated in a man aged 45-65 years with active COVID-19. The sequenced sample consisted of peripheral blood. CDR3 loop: CASSSTGRGGYTF. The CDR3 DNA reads TGTGCCAGCAGTTCGACAGGGCGAGGAGGCTACACCTTC.